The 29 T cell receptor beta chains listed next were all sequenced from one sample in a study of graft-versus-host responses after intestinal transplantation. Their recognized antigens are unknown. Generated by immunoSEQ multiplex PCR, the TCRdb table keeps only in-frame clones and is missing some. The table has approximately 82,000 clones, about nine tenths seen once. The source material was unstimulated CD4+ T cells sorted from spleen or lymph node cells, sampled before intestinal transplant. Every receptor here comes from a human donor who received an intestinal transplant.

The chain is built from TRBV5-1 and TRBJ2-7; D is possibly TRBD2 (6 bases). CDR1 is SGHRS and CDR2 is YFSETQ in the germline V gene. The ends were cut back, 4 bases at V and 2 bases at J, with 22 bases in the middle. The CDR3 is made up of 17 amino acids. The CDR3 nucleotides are TGCGCCAGCAGCCCCTTCCGTAGCGGAACCTTAACCTACGAGCAGTACTTC. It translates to CASSPFRSGTLTYEQYF.

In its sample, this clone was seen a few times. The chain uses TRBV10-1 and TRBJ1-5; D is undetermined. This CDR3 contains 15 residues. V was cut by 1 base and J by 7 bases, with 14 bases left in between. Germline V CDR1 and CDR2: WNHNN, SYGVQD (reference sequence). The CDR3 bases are TGCGCCAGCAGTGAGTGGAGGATACCTGGACAGCCCCAGCATTTT. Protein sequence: CASSEWRIPGQPQHF.

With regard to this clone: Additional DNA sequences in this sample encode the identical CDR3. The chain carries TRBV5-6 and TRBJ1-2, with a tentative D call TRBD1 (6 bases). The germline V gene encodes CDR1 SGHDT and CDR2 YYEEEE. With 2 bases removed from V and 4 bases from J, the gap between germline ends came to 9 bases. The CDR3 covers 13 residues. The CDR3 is CASSLRGGYGYTF. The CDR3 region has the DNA TGTGCCAGCAGCTTACGAGGGGGCTATGGCTACACCTTC.

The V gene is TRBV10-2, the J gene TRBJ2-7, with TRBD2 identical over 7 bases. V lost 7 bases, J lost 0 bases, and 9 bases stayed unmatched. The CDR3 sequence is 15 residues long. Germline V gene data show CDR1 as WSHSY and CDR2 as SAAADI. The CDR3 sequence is CASNTRGGISYEQYF. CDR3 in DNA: TGCGCCAGCAACACTCGGGGAGGGATCTCCTACGAGCAGTACTTC.

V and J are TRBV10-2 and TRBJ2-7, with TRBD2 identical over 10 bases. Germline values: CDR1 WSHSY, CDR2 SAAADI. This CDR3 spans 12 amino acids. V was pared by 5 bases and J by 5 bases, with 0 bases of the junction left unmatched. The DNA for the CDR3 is TGCGCCAGCAGTAGCGGGAGGGACGAGCAGTACTTC. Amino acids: CASSSGRDEQYF.

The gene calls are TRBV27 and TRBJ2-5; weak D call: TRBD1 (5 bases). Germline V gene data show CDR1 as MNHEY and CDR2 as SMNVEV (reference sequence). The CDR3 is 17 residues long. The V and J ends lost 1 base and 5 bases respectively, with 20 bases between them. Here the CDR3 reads CASSLLTLQARAETQYF. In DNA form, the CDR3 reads TGTGCCAGCAGTTTATTGACTCTACAGGCGCGCGCGGAGACCCAGTACTTC.

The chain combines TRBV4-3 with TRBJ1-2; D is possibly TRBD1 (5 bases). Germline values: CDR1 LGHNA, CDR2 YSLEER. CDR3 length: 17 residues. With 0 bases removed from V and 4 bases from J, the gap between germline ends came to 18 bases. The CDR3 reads CASSQDYPQGTGYGYTF. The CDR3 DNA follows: TGCGCCAGCAGCCAAGATTACCCCCAGGGTACGGGCTATGGCTACACCTTC.

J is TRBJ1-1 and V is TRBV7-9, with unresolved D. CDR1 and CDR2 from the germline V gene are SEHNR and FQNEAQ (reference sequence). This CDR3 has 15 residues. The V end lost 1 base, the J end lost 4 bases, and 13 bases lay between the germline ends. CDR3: CASSLGAGGPTEAFF. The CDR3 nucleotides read TGTGCCAGCAGCTTAGGGGCGGGAGGGCCCACTGAAGCTTTCTTT.

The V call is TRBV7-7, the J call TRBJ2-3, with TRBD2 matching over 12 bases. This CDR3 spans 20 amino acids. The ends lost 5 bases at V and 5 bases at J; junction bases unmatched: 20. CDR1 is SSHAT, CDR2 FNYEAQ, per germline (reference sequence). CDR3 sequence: CASSPGVSSGGVNSRDTQYF. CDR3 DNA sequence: TGTGCCAGCAGCCCGGGCGTATCTAGCGGGGGGGTAAACTCGAGAGATACGCAGTATTTT.

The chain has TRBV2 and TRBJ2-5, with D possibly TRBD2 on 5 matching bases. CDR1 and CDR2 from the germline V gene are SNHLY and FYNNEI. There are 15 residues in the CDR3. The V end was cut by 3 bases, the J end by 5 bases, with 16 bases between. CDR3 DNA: TGTGCCAGCAGTGATAGCCGATTTGGCGGGGAGACCCAGTACTTC. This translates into CASSDSRFGGETQYF.

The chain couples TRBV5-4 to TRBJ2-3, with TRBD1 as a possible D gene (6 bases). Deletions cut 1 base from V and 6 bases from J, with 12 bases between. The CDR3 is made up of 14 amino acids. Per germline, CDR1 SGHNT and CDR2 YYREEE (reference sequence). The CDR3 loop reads CASSLRSQGDTQYF. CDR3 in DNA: TGTGCCAGCAGCTTGCGTTCGCAGGGGGATACGCAGTATTTT.

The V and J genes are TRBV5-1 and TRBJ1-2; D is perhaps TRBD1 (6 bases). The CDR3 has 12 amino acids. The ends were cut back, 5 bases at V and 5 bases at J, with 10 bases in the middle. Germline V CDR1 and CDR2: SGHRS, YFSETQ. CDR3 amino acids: CASRDSLYGYTF. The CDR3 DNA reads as TGCGCCAGCAGGGACAGTTTATATGGCTACACCTTC.

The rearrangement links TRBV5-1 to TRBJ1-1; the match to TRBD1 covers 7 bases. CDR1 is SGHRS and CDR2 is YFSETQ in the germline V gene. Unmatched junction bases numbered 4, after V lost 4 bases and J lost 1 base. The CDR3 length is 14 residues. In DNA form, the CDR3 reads TGCGCCAGCAGCAGTTGGACAGGGAACACTGAAGCTTTCTTT. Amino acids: CASSSWTGNTEAFF.

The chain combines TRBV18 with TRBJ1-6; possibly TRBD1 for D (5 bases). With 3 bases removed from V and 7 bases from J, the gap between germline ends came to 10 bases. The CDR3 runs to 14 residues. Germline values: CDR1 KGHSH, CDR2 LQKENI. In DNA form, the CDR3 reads TGTGCCAGCTCACCGGATCGACAGAATTCACCCCTCCACTTT. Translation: CASSPDRQNSPLHF.

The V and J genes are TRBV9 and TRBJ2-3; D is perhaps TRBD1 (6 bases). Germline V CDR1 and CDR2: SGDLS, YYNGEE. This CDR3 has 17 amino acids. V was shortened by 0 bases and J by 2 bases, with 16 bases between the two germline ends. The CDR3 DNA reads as TGTGCCAGCAGCGTAGCCCCTCGGACAGAAAACACAGATACGCAGTATTTT. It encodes CASSVAPRTENTDTQYF. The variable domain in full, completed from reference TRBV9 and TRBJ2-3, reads DSGVTQTPKHLITATGQRVTLRCSPRSGDLSVYWYQQSLDQGLQFLIQYYNGEERAKGNILERFSAQQFPDLHSELNLSSLELGDSALYFCASSVAPRTENTDTQYFGPGTRLTVL.

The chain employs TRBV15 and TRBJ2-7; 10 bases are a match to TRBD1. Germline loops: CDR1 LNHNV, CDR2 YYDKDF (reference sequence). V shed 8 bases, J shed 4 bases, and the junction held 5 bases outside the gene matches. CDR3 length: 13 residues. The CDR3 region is CATGTGVGYEQYF. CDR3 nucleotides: TGTGCCACCGGGACAGGGGTTGGATACGAGCAGTACTTC.

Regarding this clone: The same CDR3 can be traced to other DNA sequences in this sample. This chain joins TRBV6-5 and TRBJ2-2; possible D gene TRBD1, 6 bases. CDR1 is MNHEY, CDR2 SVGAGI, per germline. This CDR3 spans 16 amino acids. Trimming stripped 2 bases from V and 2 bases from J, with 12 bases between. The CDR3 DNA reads TGTGCCAGCAGTTACGGTTGGACAGCCAACACCGGGGAGCTGTTTTTT. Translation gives CASSYGWTANTGELFF.

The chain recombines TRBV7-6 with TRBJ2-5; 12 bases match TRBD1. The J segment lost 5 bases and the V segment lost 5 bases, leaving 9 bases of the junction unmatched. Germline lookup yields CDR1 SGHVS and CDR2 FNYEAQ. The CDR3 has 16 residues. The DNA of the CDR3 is TGTGCCAGCAGCGATCCGGGACAGGGGGCCGGGGAGACCCAGTACTTC. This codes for CASSDPGQGAGETQYF.

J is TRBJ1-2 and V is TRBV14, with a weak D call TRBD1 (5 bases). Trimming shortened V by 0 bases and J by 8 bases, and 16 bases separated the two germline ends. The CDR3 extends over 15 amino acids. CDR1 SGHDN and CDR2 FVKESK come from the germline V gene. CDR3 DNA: TGTGCCAGCAGCCAAGATCGAGGAGGGGATGGGGGCTACACCTTC. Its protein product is CASSQDRGGDGGYTF.

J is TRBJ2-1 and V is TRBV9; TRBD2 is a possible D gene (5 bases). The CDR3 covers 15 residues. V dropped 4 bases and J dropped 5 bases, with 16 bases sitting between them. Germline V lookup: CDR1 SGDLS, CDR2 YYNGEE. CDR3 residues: CASSPLKGENNEQFF. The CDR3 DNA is TGTGCCAGCAGCCCATTGAAGGGAGAAAACAATGAGCAGTTCTTC.

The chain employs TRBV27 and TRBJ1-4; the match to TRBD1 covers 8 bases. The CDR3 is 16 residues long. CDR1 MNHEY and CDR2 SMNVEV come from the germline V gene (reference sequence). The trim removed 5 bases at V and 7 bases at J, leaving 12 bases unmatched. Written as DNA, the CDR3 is TGTGCCAGCAGTCCATCCACCGGGACAGGTCCTGAAAAACTGTTTTTT. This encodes CASSPSTGTGPEKLFF. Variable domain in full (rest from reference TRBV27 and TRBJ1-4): EAQVTQNPRYLITVTGKKLTVTCSQNMNHEYMSWYRQDPGLGLRQIYYSMNVEVTDKGDVPEGYKVSRKEKRNFPLILESPSPNQTSLYFCASSPSTGTGPEKLFFGSGTQLSVL.

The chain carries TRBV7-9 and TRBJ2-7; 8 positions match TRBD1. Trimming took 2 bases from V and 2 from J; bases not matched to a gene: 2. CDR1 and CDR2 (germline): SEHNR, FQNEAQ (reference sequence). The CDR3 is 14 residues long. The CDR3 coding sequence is TGTGCCAGCAGCTTATCACAGGGGGCCTACGAGCAGTACTTC. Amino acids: CASSLSQGAYEQYF.

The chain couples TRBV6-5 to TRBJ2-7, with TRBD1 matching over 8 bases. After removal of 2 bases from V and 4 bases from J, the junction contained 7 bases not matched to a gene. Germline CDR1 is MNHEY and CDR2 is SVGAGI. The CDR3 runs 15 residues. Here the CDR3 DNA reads TGTGCCAGCAGTTACCAGGACAGGGTTGGGTACGAGCAGTACTTC. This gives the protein CASSYQDRVGYEQYF.

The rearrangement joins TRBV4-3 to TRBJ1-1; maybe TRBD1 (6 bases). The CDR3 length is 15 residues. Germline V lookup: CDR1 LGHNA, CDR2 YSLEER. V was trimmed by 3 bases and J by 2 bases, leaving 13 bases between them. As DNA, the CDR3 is TGCGCCAGCAGCCAGTTCACAGGGTATAACACTGAAGCTTTCTTT. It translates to CASSQFTGYNTEAFF.

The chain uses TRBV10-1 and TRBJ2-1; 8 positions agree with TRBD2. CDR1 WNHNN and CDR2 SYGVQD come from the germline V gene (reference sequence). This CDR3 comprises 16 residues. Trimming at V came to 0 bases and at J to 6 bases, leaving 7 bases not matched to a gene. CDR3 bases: TGCGCCAGCAGTGAGTCCTGGCTAGCGGGCACCAATGAGCAGTTCTTC. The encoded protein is CASSESWLAGTNEQFF.

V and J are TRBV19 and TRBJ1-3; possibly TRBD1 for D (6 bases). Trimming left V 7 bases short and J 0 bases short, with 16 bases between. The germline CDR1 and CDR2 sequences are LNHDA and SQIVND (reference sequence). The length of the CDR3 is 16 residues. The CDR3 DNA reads TGTGCCAGTACCCAAGTTACAGGGAGCTCTGGAAACACCATATATTTT. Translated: CASTQVTGSSGNTIYF.

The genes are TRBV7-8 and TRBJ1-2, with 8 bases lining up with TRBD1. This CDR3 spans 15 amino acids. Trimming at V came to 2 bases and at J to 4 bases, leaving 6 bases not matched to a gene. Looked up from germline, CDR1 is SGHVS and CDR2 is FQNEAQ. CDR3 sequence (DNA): TGTGCCAGCAGCTTAACAGGGGGACCTAGCTATGGCTACACCTTC. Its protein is CASSLTGGPSYGYTF.

CDR3 sequence reads: CASSRIQGNQPQHF. The CDR3 DNA reads as TGCGCCAGCAGCCGAATTCAGGGGAATCAGCCCCAGCATTTT. This chain joins TRBV4-3 and TRBJ1-5; D might be TRBD1 (6 bases). Trimming removed 4 bases at V and 4 bases at J, with 11 bases between. The CDR3 loop spans 14 amino acids. Germline assignment: CDR1 LGHNA and CDR2 YSLEER.

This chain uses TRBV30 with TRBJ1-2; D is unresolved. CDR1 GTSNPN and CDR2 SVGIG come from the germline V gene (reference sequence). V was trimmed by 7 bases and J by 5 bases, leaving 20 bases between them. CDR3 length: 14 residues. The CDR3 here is CASTLARHIYGYTF. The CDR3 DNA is TGTGCCTCAACCCTAGCACGACACATATATGGCTACACCTTC.